The clone carrying this TCR beta chain was seen a handful of times. The data belong to a study of spatial heterogeneity in lung cancer. The time point is: sample taken at primary tumor resection. In each case, whole RNA from tumor, nontumor lung or frozen PBMC was sequenced unsorted. The donor group consisted of 55 to 85 patients who had untreated, early-stage non-small cell lung cancer. The CDR3 contains 15 residues. The germline V gene has CDR1 SGHTA and CDR2 FQGNSA. V shed 2 bases, J shed 6 bases, and the junction held 4 bases outside the gene matches. A single record per CDR3 protein comes from TCRdb applying MiXCR to the 5' RACE reads. This sample yields about 42,000 distinct CDR3 sequences, of which around 7.1% are seen a single time; roughly two fifths belongs to the top ten.

This sample comprised PBMCs, obtained at surgery. This TCR was recovered from a female donor with early-stage non-small cell lung cancer. This sequence joins TRBV7-2 and TRBJ2-1; 10 nucleotides align to TRBD2. Here the CDR3 DNA reads TGTGCCAGCAGCTTACAGCGACTAGCGGGCAATGAGCAGTTCTTC. This sequence encodes CASSLQRLAGNEQFF. Full variable domain (missing parts from reference TRBV7-2 and TRBJ2-1): GAGVSQSPSNKVTEKGKDVELRCDPISGHTALYWYRQSLGQGLEFLIYFQGNSAPDKSGLPSDRFSAERTGGSVSTLTIQRTQQEDSAVYLCASSLQRLAGNEQFFGPGTRLTVL.